This entry features one TCR beta chain sequence. This entry comes from a study of blood T cell repertoires in COVID-19. The data were produced by immunoSEQ multiplex PCR, yet TCRdb's version contains in-frame clones alone and is incomplete. The data show more than 70,000 clones, 80% to 90% seen once. The germline CDR1 and CDR2 sequences are SGDLS and YYNGEE. The CDR3 sequence is 16 residues long. The V gene end was trimmed by 0 bases and the J gene end by 4 bases; junction bases not matched to a gene: 9. Sequencing was done on a sample of peripheral blood. The chain recombines TRBV9 with TRBJ1-2; 7 positions match TRBD1. The clonotype originates from a man aged 45-65 years with acute or convalescent COVID-19. For the CDR3, the DNA is TGTGCCAGCAGCGTAGTACCCAGGGGGTCGGCCTATGGCTACACCTTC. It translates to CASSVVPRGSAYGYTF.